A single sample is the source of the 17 T cell receptor beta chains below, sequenced in a study of PD-L1 blockade in urothelial cancer. Using immunoSEQ multiplex PCR, the repertoire was profiled, and TCRdb retains in-frame clones only, with some absent. The repertoire holds tens of thousands of clones, with around 84% as singletons. Stated time point: pretreatment peripheral blood. The input for sequencing was PBMCs, taken around atezolizumab (anti-PD-L1) treatment. The receptors stem from a woman aged 70-85 years with urothelial cancer.

V is TRBV23-1 and J is TRBJ2-7; 15 bases align to TRBD2. TRBV23-1 has ORF status, its function being uncertain. The CDR3 loop spans 23 amino acids. With 1 base clipped from V and 2 bases from J, the junction kept 21 bases outside the gene matches. The DNA for the CDR3 is TGCGCCAGCAGTCAATGGTCGCCCCCGGGACTAGCGGGAGGACTGTCCTCTCCCTACGAGCAGTACTTC. Protein sequence: CASSQWSPPGLAGGLSSPYEQYF.

V usage is TRBV18 and J usage is TRBJ2-2, with TRBD1 matching 7 bases. CDR1 and CDR2 (germline): KGHSH, LQKENI. CDR3 length equals 18 residues. Trimming took 1 base from V and 4 from J; bases not matched to a gene: 12. This CDR3 reads CASSPQKGGLGTTGELFF. In DNA form, the CDR3 reads TGTGCCAGCTCACCACAGAAAGGGGGCCTGGGGACCACCGGGGAGCTGTTTTTT.

The chain uses TRBV5-1 and TRBJ2-5, with 10 bases aligning to TRBD2. Germline trimming cut 2 bases from V and 4 bases from J; bases unmatched to any gene: 8. The CDR3 runs 16 residues. Germline values: CDR1 SGHRS, CDR2 YFSETQ. CDR3: CASSFEPSGGSETQYF. For the CDR3, the DNA is TGCGCCAGCAGCTTTGAACCTAGCGGGGGATCAGAGACCCAGTACTTC.

The rearrangement links TRBV6-1 to TRBJ2-2, with 8 bases identical to TRBD2. The germline gives CDR1 MNHNS, CDR2 SASEGT. The junction had 2 bases not matched to a gene; V was cut back by 5 bases and J by 0 bases. The CDR3 runs to 15 residues. The CDR3 loop is CASSPGLANTGELFF. The DNA for the CDR3 is TGTGCCAGCAGTCCGGGACTAGCGAACACCGGGGAGCTGTTTTTT.

The V gene is TRBV6-6, the J gene TRBJ2-1, with 7 bases identical to TRBD2. CDR3 length: 15 amino acids. The germline gives CDR1 MNHNY, CDR2 SVGAGI (reference sequence). Trimming at V came to 7 bases and at J to 8 bases, leaving 14 bases not matched to a gene. CDR3 DNA sequence: TGTGCCAGCAATCCCTGGGGGGAGGGTCAGGATGAGCAGTTCTTC. It specifies CASNPWGEGQDEQFF.

V usage is TRBV9 and J usage is TRBJ2-7; 8 positions agree with TRBD2. Per the germline V gene, CDR1 is SGDLS and CDR2 is YYNGEE. The CDR3 length is 16 residues. Trimming took 3 bases from V and 0 from J; bases not matched to a gene: 8. CDR3 nucleotide sequence: TGTGCCAGCAGCGGCCGGGGGGGAGGGAGCTCCTACGAGCAGTACTTC. It translates to CASSGRGGGSSYEQYF.

The rearrangement joins TRBV7-3 to TRBJ2-1; maybe TRBD2 (6 bases). Germline values: CDR1 SGHTA, CDR2 FQGTGA. V gave up 5 bases and J gave up 8 bases, with 13 bases separating them. This CDR3 has 13 residues. CDR3 nucleotides: TGTGCCAGCAGCGGGGGGACCTGGGATGAGCAGTTCTTC. This gives the protein CASSGGTWDEQFF.

This chain uses TRBV19 with TRBJ2-7, with D possibly being TRBD1 (5 bases). Germline CDR1 is LNHDA and CDR2 is SQIVND (reference sequence). The CDR3 has 15 amino acids. V was clipped by 3 bases and J by 1 base, with 13 bases between them. The CDR3 region is CASSISGAVSYEQYF. In DNA, the CDR3 is TGTGCCAGTAGTATCAGTGGGGCTGTATCCTACGAGCAGTACTTC.

This rearrangement joins TRBV29-1 to TRBJ2-3; D might be TRBD1 (6 bases). Trimming removed 0 bases from V and 1 base from J, with 17 bases in between. The CDR3 extends over 17 amino acids. Per the germline V gene, CDR1 is SQVTM and CDR2 is ANQGSEA. CDR3 loop: CSVEDPLRGYGTDTQYF. Written as DNA, the CDR3 is TGCAGCGTTGAAGATCCCCTTAGGGGGTATGGCACAGATACGCAGTATTTT.

This sequence joins TRBV30 and TRBJ2-5; a weak D match, TRBD2 (7 bases). V lost 2 bases and J lost 2, with 18 bases in between. Germline V gene lookup returns CDR1 GTSNPN and CDR2 SVGIG (reference sequence). The CDR3 is made up of 16 amino acids. The chain's CDR3 is CAWSRRKGGIQETQYF. CDR3 sequence (DNA): TGTGCCTGGAGTCGACGGAAGGGGGGGATACAAGAGACCCAGTACTTC.

The chain employs TRBV19 and TRBJ1-2; TRBD1 is a possible D gene (6 bases). Germline assignment: CDR1 LNHDA and CDR2 SQIVND (reference sequence). The germline V and J ends were trimmed by 1 base and 7 bases, with 13 bases remaining between them. This CDR3 is built from 14 residues. The CDR3: CASSIVGRGPGYTF. The DNA of the CDR3 is TGTGCCAGTAGTATAGTGGGCAGGGGACCTGGCTACACCTTC.

The chain joins TRBV5-1 to TRBJ2-1, with TRBD2 identical over 7 bases. With 0 bases clipped from V and 5 bases from J, the junction kept 5 bases outside the gene matches. Per the germline V gene, CDR1 is SGHRS and CDR2 is YFSETQ. The CDR3 sequence is 15 residues long. The CDR3 DNA follows: TGCGCCAGCAGCTTGGTAACCGGGACTAACAATGAGCAGTTCTTC. Amino acids: CASSLVTGTNNEQFF.

This rearrangement joins TRBV4-3 to TRBJ2-7; D perhaps matches TRBD1 (6 bases). The CDR3 sequence is 15 residues long. Germline CDR1 and CDR2: LGHNA and YSLEER. The V end was cut by 0 bases, the J end by 6 bases, with 15 bases between. CDR3 residues: CASSQDWQGPGEQYF. CDR3 coding DNA: TGCGCCAGCAGCCAAGATTGGCAGGGGCCCGGCGAGCAGTACTTC.

This sequence joins TRBV19 and TRBJ2-1; tentatively, D is TRBD2 (5 bases). Looked up from germline, CDR1 is LNHDA and CDR2 is SQIVND (reference sequence). Trimming took off 5 bases at V and 5 bases at J, with 13 bases between the two ends. The CDR3 length is 14 residues. The chain's CDR3 is CASSDDGRDNEQFF. Written as DNA, the CDR3 is TGTGCCAGTAGTGATGATGGGCGGGACAATGAGCAGTTCTTC.

The V call is TRBV2, the J call TRBJ1-5; D is unclear. This CDR3 spans 19 amino acids. Germline-derived CDR1 and CDR2 are SNHLY and FYNNEI. The V end lost 2 bases, the J end lost 2 bases, and 22 bases lay between the germline ends. The DNA of the CDR3 is TGTGCCAGCAGTGAACCTCCGGGTTCCACCCATATCGGCAATCAGCCCCAGCATTTT. This encodes CASSEPPGSTHIGNQPQHF. Full variable domain (rest looked up from reference TRBV2 and TRBJ1-5): EPEVTQTPSHQVTQMGQEVILRCVPISNHLYFYWYRQILGQKVEFLVSFYNNEISEKSEIFDDQFSVERPDGSNFTLKIRSTKLEDSAMYFCASSEPPGSTHIGNQPQHFGDGTRLSIL.

V is TRBV5-6 and J is TRBJ2-7, with D tentatively TRBD2 (5 bases). Trimming took off 4 bases at V and 1 base at J, with 12 bases between the two ends. This CDR3 is 14 amino acids long. Per the germline V gene, CDR1 is SGHDT and CDR2 is YYEEEE. CDR3 amino acids: CASSNRLNSYEQYF. CDR3 bases: TGTGCCAGCAGCAACCGACTAAATTCCTACGAGCAGTACTTC.

CDR3 amino acids: CASSRGGGETQYF. In DNA, the CDR3 is TGTGCCAGCAGCCGCGGGGGTGGAGAGACCCAGTACTTC. V and J are TRBV7-2 and TRBJ2-5; 7 bases match TRBD2. V lost 5 bases and J lost 4; bases outside the gene matches: 4. Looked up from germline, CDR1 is SGHTA and CDR2 is FQGNSA. There are 13 residues in the CDR3.